Listed below are T cell receptor beta chains from one sample, sequenced in a study of shared T cell receptors in the human thymus. Using immunoSEQ multiplex PCR, the repertoire was profiled, and TCRdb retains in-frame clones only, with some absent. Found here are about 400,000 clones, approximately 95% of them singletons; the top ten hold 0.02%. Material for sequencing was thymocytes. Receptors originate from a human donor. Each CDR3 is given with its conserved first and last residue. The order of the fields is D gene, V gene, J gene, clone size, CDR3 length, CDR3 protein, CDR3 DNA. The D gene is left open where the match is weak. Clone size is shown for a subset of rows, as once, few, many or a class of expanded clone.

D: .
V: TRBV5-5
J: TRBJ1-2
size: .
length: 15
CDR3: CASSPYGLDDYGYTF
DNA: TGTGCCAGCAGCCCTTACGGGTTGGATGACTATGGCTACACCTTC

D: .
V: TRBV5-4
J: TRBJ1-2
size: .
length: 14
CDR3: CASSLLWKKDGYTF
DNA: TGTGCCAGCAGCTTATTATGGAAGAAGGATGGCTACACCTTC

D: .
V: TRBV9
J: TRBJ2-1
size: .
length: 15
CDR3: CASSVRGGIYNEQFF
DNA: TGTGCCAGCAGCGTTCGGGGCGGAATCTACAATGAGCAGTTCTTC

D: TRBD1
V: TRBV6-1
J: TRBJ2-7
size: once
length: 13
CDR3: CASSPDRTGGGYF
DNA: TGTGCCAGCAGCCCCGACCGGACAGGGGGAGGGTACTTC

D: .
V: TRBV4-3
J: TRBJ1-2
size: .
length: 17
CDR3: CASSQDYWAGQNYGYTF
DNA: TGCGCCAGCAGCCAAGATTATTGGGCCGGGCAGAACTATGGCTACACCTTC

D: TRBD1
V: TRBV10-1
J: TRBJ2-2
size: .
length: 16
CDR3: CASSEDRGLNTGELFF
DNA: TGCGCCAGCAGTGAAGACAGGGGGCTTAACACCGGGGAGCTGTTTTTT

D: TRBD1
V: TRBV28
J: TRBJ1-4
size: .
length: 17
CDR3: CASSFDRVGRTNEKLFF
DNA: TGTGCCAGCAGTTTCGACAGGGTGGGAAGGACTAATGAAAAACTGTTTTTT

D: .
V: TRBV6-6
J: TRBJ1-1
size: once
length: 11
CDR3: CASRWDIEAFF
DNA: TGTGCCAGCAGGTGGGACATTGAAGCTTTCTTT

D: TRBD1
V: TRBV9
J: TRBJ2-4
size: .
length: 17
CDR3: CASSPRTGEGAKNIQYF
DNA: TGTGCCAGCAGCCCTCGGACAGGGGAAGGGGCCAAAAACATTCAGTACTTC

D: TRBD1
V: TRBV6-5
J: TRBJ2-3
size: .
length: 15
CDR3: CASSYSDRSGDTQYF
DNA: TGTGCCAGCAGTTACTCGGACAGGTCAGGAGATACGCAGTATTTT

D: TRBD1
V: TRBV30
J: TRBJ2-5
size: .
length: 13
CDR3: CAWGGQGRETQYF
DNA: TGTGCCTGGGGCGGACAGGGCAGGGAGACCCAGTACTTC

D: .
V: TRBV5-8
J: TRBJ2-7
size: .
length: 14
CDR3: CASRDRHLTYEQYF
DNA: TGTGCCAGCAGGGATAGACACCTGACCTACGAGCAGTACTTC

D: TRBD1
V: TRBV28
J: TRBJ2-7
size: .
length: 17
CDR3: CASTLIYRTGGRYEQYF
DNA: TGTGCCAGCACCCTTATCTACCGGACAGGGGGGCGCTACGAGCAGTACTTC

D: TRBD2
V: TRBV11-2
J: TRBJ2-2
size: .
length: 20
CDR3: CASSLDAPGLAGENTGELFF
DNA: TGTGCCAGCAGCTTAGACGCCCCGGGACTAGCGGGGGAGAACACCGGGGAGCTGTTTTTT

D: TRBD1
V: TRBV15
J: TRBJ1-5
size: .
length: 15
CDR3: CATSKPGQGHQPQHF
DNA: TGTGCCACCAGCAAACCGGGACAGGGACATCAGCCCCAGCATTTT

D: TRBD2
V: TRBV7-2
J: TRBJ2-5
size: .
length: 15
CDR3: CASSFGRSGSETQYF
DNA: TGTGCCAGCAGCTTTGGTCGTAGCGGGAGTGAGACCCAGTACTTC

D: .
V: TRBV18
J: TRBJ2-2
size: .
length: 15
CDR3: CASSPQQDYTGELFF
DNA: TGTGCCAGCTCACCACAGCAGGATTACACCGGGGAGCTGTTTTTT

D: TRBD2
V: TRBV10-3
J: TRBJ2-2
size: .
length: 17
CDR3: CAISDESKRGYTGELFF
DNA: TGTGCCATCAGTGACGAGAGTAAGCGGGGTTACACCGGGGAGCTGTTTTTT

D: TRBD1
V: TRBV18
J: TRBJ2-1
size: .
length: 16
CDR3: CASSPDIDREDNEQFF
DNA: TGTGCCAGCTCACCCGACATAGACAGGGAAGACAATGAGCAGTTCTTC

D: .
V: TRBV2
J: TRBJ2-1
size: .
length: 13
CDR3: CASRGYAGYGEFF
DNA: TGTGCCAGCAGGGGGTATGCCGGATACGGAGAGTTCTTC

D: .
V: TRBV6-1
J: TRBJ1-1
size: .
length: 12
CDR3: CATPPQNTEAFF
DNA: TGTGCCACCCCCCCGCAGAACACTGAAGCTTTCTTT

D: TRBD1
V: TRBV18
J: TRBJ1-1
size: .
length: 15
CDR3: CASSTEGARLGEAFF
DNA: TGTGCCAGCTCAACCGAGGGGGCGCGGTTGGGTGAAGCTTTCTTT

D: .
V: TRBV21-1
J: TRBJ2-5
size: .
length: 13
CDR3: CASSKDNQETQYF
DNA: TGTGCCAGCAGCAAAGACAACCAAGAGACCCAGTACTTC

D: .
V: TRBV5-6
J: TRBJ2-3
size: .
length: 13
CDR3: CASSLDNTDTQYF
DNA: TGTGCCAGCAGCTTGGACAACACAGATACGCAGTATTTT

D: .
V: TRBV9
J: TRBJ2-1
size: once
length: 15
CDR3: CASSVGATVGNEQFF
DNA: TGTGCCAGCAGCGTAGGTGCAACCGTTGGCAATGAGCAGTTCTTC

D: TRBD2
V: TRBV30
J: TRBJ2-7
size: .
length: 13
CDR3: CACRTSGSYEQYF
DNA: TGTGCCTGCCGGACTAGCGGATCCTACGAGCAGTACTTC

D: TRBD1
V: TRBV10-3
J: TRBJ1-1
size: .
length: 14
CDR3: CAITTGTGRPEAFF
DNA: TGTGCCATCACAACAGGGACAGGGAGACCTGAAGCTTTCTTT

D: .
V: TRBV7-9
J: TRBJ2-6
size: .
length: 16
CDR3: CASSPPYLSGANVLTF
DNA: TGTGCCAGCAGCCCACCATACCTCTCTGGGGCCAACGTCCTGACTTTC

D: .
V: TRBV20-1
J: TRBJ2-7
size: .
length: 11
CDR3: CSAGRGYEQYF
DNA: TGCAGTGCTGGCAGGGGTTACGAGCAGTACTTC

D: TRBD2
V: TRBV4-1
J: TRBJ2-3
size: .
length: 20
CDR3: CASSPRKGTSGSCGTDTQYF
DNA: TGCGCCAGCAGCCCCAGGAAAGGAACTAGCGGGAGCTGTGGCACAGATACGCAGTATTTT

D: TRBD1
V: TRBV27
J: TRBJ1-5
size: once
length: 14
CDR3: CASRRQGMNQPQHF
DNA: TGTGCCAGCAGGCGACAGGGAATGAATCAGCCCCAGCATTTT

D: TRBD2
V: TRBV7-8
J: TRBJ2-1
size: .
length: 18
CDR3: CASSSTREGLSSYNEQFF
DNA: TGTGCCAGCAGCTCGACTAGGGAGGGACTTAGCTCCTACAATGAGCAGTTCTTC

D: TRBD2
V: TRBV23-1
J: TRBJ2-1
size: .
length: 19
CDR3: CASSQSIEGLAVFNNEQFF
DNA: TGCGCCAGCAGTCAATCAATCGAGGGTCTAGCGGTTTTTAACAATGAGCAGTTCTTC

D: .
V: TRBV11-2
J: TRBJ1-3
size: .
length: 15
CDR3: CASSSRPLLGNTIYF
DNA: TGTGCCAGCAGCTCCAGACCGCTACTGGGAAACACCATATATTTT

D: .
V: TRBV6-5
J: TRBJ1-2
size: .
length: 15
CDR3: CASSSTGKANYGYTF
DNA: TGTGCCAGCAGTTCAACAGGGAAGGCTAACTATGGCTACACCTTC

D: TRBD2
V: TRBV6-1
J: TRBJ2-3
size: .
length: 15
CDR3: CASSRLAGSTDTQYF
DNA: TGTGCCAGCAGTAGACTAGCGGGGAGCACAGATACGCAGTATTTT

D: .
V: TRBV2
J: TRBJ2-4
size: .
length: 13
CDR3: CASSGLAKNIQYF
DNA: TGTGCCAGCAGTGGACTAGCCAAAAACATTCAGTACTTC

D: .
V: TRBV27
J: TRBJ2-1
size: few
length: 16
CDR3: CASSLWLANNYNEQFF
DNA: TGTGCCAGCAGTTTATGGCTAGCGAACAACTACAATGAGCAGTTCTTC

D: .
V: TRBV28
J: TRBJ2-7
size: .
length: 15
CDR3: CASSRGLSRHYEQYF
DNA: TGTGCCAGCAGTAGGGGCCTTTCCCGACACTACGAGCAGTACTTC

D: TRBD2
V: TRBV5-1
J: TRBJ2-5
size: once
length: 16
CDR3: CASSSQLAGPQETQYF
DNA: TGCGCCAGCAGCTCACAACTAGCGGGCCCCCAAGAGACCCAGTACTTC

D: .
V: TRBV6-1
J: TRBJ2-1
size: .
length: 16
CDR3: CASSAHRRDLYNEQFF
DNA: TGTGCCAGCAGTGCCCATAGGCGGGACCTCTACAATGAGCAGTTCTTC

D: TRBD1
V: TRBV18
J: TRBJ2-7
size: .
length: 15
CDR3: CASSWGQGDPYEQYF
DNA: TGTGCCAGCTCATGGGGACAGGGGGATCCTTACGAGCAGTACTTC

D: TRBD1
V: TRBV28
J: TRBJ2-3
size: .
length: 17
CDR3: CASRGRTGETLADTQYF
DNA: TGTGCCAGCAGGGGGCGGACAGGCGAAACGCTTGCGGATACGCAGTATTTT

D: TRBD1
V: TRBV6-1
J: TRBJ2-4
size: .
length: 16
CDR3: CASSDGTGEPKNIQYF
DNA: TGTGCCAGCAGTGACGGGACAGGGGAGCCAAAAAACATTCAGTACTTC

D: TRBD1
V: TRBV4-1
J: TRBJ2-3
size: .
length: 18
CDR3: CASSPSFGGTGSTDTQYF
DNA: TGCGCCAGCAGCCCTTCCTTTGGGGGGACAGGTAGCACAGATACGCAGTATTTT

D: TRBD2
V: TRBV30
J: TRBJ2-3
size: .
length: 13
CDR3: CAWSGGRVNTQYF
DNA: TGTGCCTGGAGTGGGGGGAGGGTGAATACGCAGTATTTT

D: .
V: TRBV18
J: TRBJ1-2
size: .
length: 15
CDR3: CASSPPWGPNYGYTF
DNA: TGTGCCAGCTCACCTCCCTGGGGCCCTAACTATGGCTACACCTTC

D: .
V: TRBV28
J: TRBJ2-5
size: .
length: 15
CDR3: CASSLSGGVLETQYF
DNA: TGTGCCAGCAGTTTATCCGGGGGCGTCTTAGAGACCCAGTACTTC

D: .
V: TRBV28
J: TRBJ1-2
size: .
length: 12
CDR3: CASGAGSYGYTF
DNA: TGTGCCAGCGGGGCAGGAAGCTATGGCTACACCTTC

D: TRBD2
V: TRBV28
J: TRBJ2-7
size: .
length: 20
CDR3: CASSFPGAGRAGSGSVEQYF
DNA: TGTGCCAGCAGTTTCCCCGGGGCGGGCAGGGCAGGTAGCGGGAGTGTCGAGCAGTACTTC

D: TRBD2
V: TRBV11-2
J: TRBJ2-7
size: .
length: 14
CDR3: CASSGLARRVEQYF
DNA: TGTGCCAGCAGCGGACTAGCGCGAAGGGTCGAGCAGTACTTC

D: TRBD2
V: TRBV10-1
J: TRBJ2-2
size: .
length: 14
CDR3: CASRRGRNTGELFF
DNA: TGCGCCAGCAGACGCGGGAGGAACACCGGGGAGCTGTTTTTT

D: TRBD1
V: TRBV14
J: TRBJ2-3
size: .
length: 18
CDR3: CASSQDRPGQATTDTQYF
DNA: TGTGCCAGCAGCCAAGATAGGCCGGGACAGGCCACCACAGATACGCAGTATTTT

D: .
V: TRBV7-2
J: TRBJ2-3
size: .
length: 18
CDR3: CASSPPRRSGWATDTQYF
DNA: TGTGCCAGCAGCCCCCCTCGACGGTCCGGCTGGGCCACAGATACGCAGTATTTT

D: TRBD1
V: TRBV4-1
J: TRBJ1-5
size: .
length: 20
CDR3: CASSRPRDREGSVCNQPQHF
DNA: TGCGCCAGCAGCCGCCCTAGGGACAGGGAAGGGAGCGTTTGCAATCAGCCCCAGCATTTT

D: TRBD1
V: TRBV5-6
J: TRBJ2-2
size: .
length: 18
CDR3: CASSLAPQGARYTGELFF
DNA: TGTGCCAGCAGCTTGGCCCCCCAGGGGGCGAGGTACACCGGGGAGCTGTTTTTT